Detailed here is one TCR beta chain. Germline lookup yields CDR1 MGHRA and CDR2 YSYEKL. V was pared by 0 bases and J by 4 bases, with 5 bases of the junction left unmatched. The CDR3 runs to 15 residues. This specimen comes from a study of blood T cell repertoires in COVID-19. Study-wide background: The cDNA or gDNA used as material had been derived from T cells, B-cell-depleted T cells, or PBMCs.

In the study's own analysis: Amplifying reference gene primers gave estimates of nucleated cell counts. Measured with immunoSEQ multiplex PCR; TCRdb has only the in-frame clones, and not every one. The V and J calls and clone size come from that table; D and trimming were worked out from the DNA. The sample gives 300,000 or so clones, 90% of which show up once; roughly 2.9% is in the top ten. This chain links TRBV4-1 with TRBJ2-5, with TRBD2 matching over 7 bases. Sequenced sample: peripheral blood. The clonotype comes from a woman in her twenties or thirties with COVID-19, enrolled during active disease. In DNA form, the CDR3 reads TGCGCCAGCAGCCAAGATGGCGGGAGCGGAGAGACCCAGTACTTC. Residues: CASSQDGGSGETQYF.